Each of the 13 T cell receptor beta chains below was sequenced from the same sample in a study of blood T cell repertoires in COVID-19. Some clones are missing from TCRdb's copy, which holds only in-frame ones; the method was immunoSEQ multiplex PCR. Altogether 150,000 to 200,000 clones are present, around four fifths being singletons, with the ten largest covering about an eighth. Sequencing was done on a sample of peripheral blood. All receptors come from a man aged 30 to 39 with active or convalescent COVID-19.

CDR3 DNA sequence: TGTGCCAGCAGTTTAGGGACAGGGCGGTTGGGCTACACCTTC. Its protein product is CASSLGTGRLGYTF. The gene calls are TRBV28 and TRBJ1-2, with TRBD1 identical over 9 bases. The CDR3 totals 14 residues. CDR1 is MDHEN, CDR2 SYDVKM, per germline. The trim removed 2 bases at V and 8 bases at J, leaving 6 bases unmatched.

J is TRBJ1-2 and V is TRBV9; no clear D gene. Deletions cut 0 bases from V and 4 bases from J, with 10 bases between. The CDR3 extends over 14 amino acids. The germline V gene has CDR1 SGDLS and CDR2 YYNGEE. As DNA, the CDR3 is TGTGCCAGCAGCGTAGGAGCGATTGGCTATGGCTACACCTTC. Encoded protein: CASSVGAIGYGYTF. Full variable domain (rest looked up from reference TRBV9 and TRBJ1-2): DSGVTQTPKHLITATGQRVTLRCSPRSGDLSVYWYQQSLDQGLQFLIQYYNGEERAKGNILERFSAQQFPDLHSELNLSSLELGDSALYFCASSVGAIGYGYTFGSGTRLTVV.

In its sample, this clone was seen once. V is TRBV4-3 and J is TRBJ1-4; D not certain. V was cut by 1 base and J by 4 bases, with 10 bases left in between. Germline CDR1 LGHNA, CDR2 YSLEER. The CDR3 contains 15 residues. The CDR3 is CASSQVSGFNEKLFF. CDR3 sequence (DNA): TGCGCCAGCAGCCAAGTGTCGGGATTTAATGAAAAACTGTTTTTT.

The chain combines TRBV28 with TRBJ1-2; weak D call: TRBD1 (5 bases). CDR1 is MDHEN, CDR2 SYDVKM, per germline. The germline V and J ends were trimmed by 6 bases and 4 bases, with 18 bases remaining between them. The CDR3 has 15 amino acids. The CDR3 here is CASRPGGGLVYGYTF. In DNA form, the CDR3 reads TGTGCCAGCAGACCAGGCGGGGGGTTAGTCTATGGCTACACCTTC.

The chain uses TRBV5-6 and TRBJ1-4; the D gene is possibly TRBD1 (6 bases). CDR3 length: 15 amino acids. Trimming removed 5 bases from V and 4 bases from J, with 15 bases in between. The germline V gene encodes CDR1 SGHDT and CDR2 YYEEEE. This CDR3 reads CASSLDSARNEKLFF. DNA of the CDR3: TGTGCCAGCAGTCTGGACAGCGCCCGTAATGAAAAACTGTTTTTT.

V usage is TRBV5-1 and J usage is TRBJ2-1, with TRBD1 identical over 7 bases. The J segment lost 1 base and the V segment lost 4 bases, leaving 8 bases of the junction unmatched. Germline V gives CDR1 SGHRS, CDR2 YFSETQ. This CDR3 has 16 amino acids. CDR3 loop: CASSRTPGQSYNEQFF. The CDR3 coding sequence is TGCGCCAGCAGCCGCACCCCGGGACAGTCCTACAATGAGCAGTTCTTC.

This chain uses TRBV2 with TRBJ1-4, with D perhaps TRBD1 (6 bases). CDR1 is SNHLY and CDR2 is FYNNEI in the germline V gene. V dropped 4 bases and J dropped 5 bases, with 11 bases sitting between them. The CDR3 covers 14 residues. CDR3: CASSAYRANEKLFF. In nucleotides, the CDR3 is TGTGCCAGCAGTGCTTACAGGGCGAATGAAAAACTGTTTTTT.

The chain is built from TRBV5-3 and TRBJ1-4, with D possibly being TRBD1 (5 bases). TRBV5-3 is sorted into the ORF group, with uncertain function. V was pared by 0 bases and J by 11 bases, with 20 bases between. There are 16 residues in the CDR3. Here the CDR3 reads CARSLARAEFVPKLFF. DNA for the CDR3: TGTGCCAGAAGCTTGGCCAGGGCAGAGTTTGTTCCCAAACTGTTTTTT.

This clone was picked up one time. The V gene is TRBV6-4, the J gene TRBJ2-1, with a tentative D call TRBD1 (5 bases). Trimming pared 2 bases from V and 7 bases from J, leaving 12 bases between. In germline, CDR1 is MRHNA, CDR2 SNTAGT. There are 14 residues in the CDR3. The CDR3 region is CASSDTRQSNEQFF. DNA for the CDR3: TGTGCCAGCAGTGACACGAGACAGTCTAATGAGCAGTTCTTC.

This rearrangement joins TRBV4-1 to TRBJ1-2, with D possibly TRBD1 on 5 matching bases. Germline loops: CDR1 MGHRA, CDR2 YSYEKL. The V end lost 0 bases, the J end lost 4 bases, and 12 bases lay between the germline ends. CDR3 length equals 15 residues. The CDR3 region has the DNA TGCGCCAGCAGCCAAGACCCCAGGGAGGTCTATGGCTACACCTTC. As protein: CASSQDPREVYGYTF.

The chain carries TRBV6-5 and TRBJ2-1; 9 bases are shared with TRBD2. Germline CDR1 reads MNHEY; CDR2 reads SVGAGI. The CDR3 has 14 residues. J was trimmed by 2 bases and V by 6 bases; bases with no gene match: 2. Written as DNA, the CDR3 is TGTGCCAGCAGCCAGCGGGGGGCCTACAATGAGCAGTTCTTC. This translates into CASSQRGAYNEQFF.

The chain combines TRBV5-4 with TRBJ1-1; TRBD1 aligns across 7 bases. This CDR3 spans 18 amino acids. Germline CDR1 reads SGHNT; CDR2 reads YYREEE (reference sequence). Trimming at V came to 4 bases and at J to 6 bases, leaving 21 bases not matched to a gene. The DNA of the CDR3 is TGTGCCAGCAGCCCTAGTACAGGGACAGTGGGAAAGAAGTCTGAAGCTTTCTTT. Amino acids: CASSPSTGTVGKKSEAFF.

CDR3 sequence (DNA): TGCAGTGCTAGTGCAGCGGTCGGGGCCAACGTCCTGACTTTC. This translates into CSASAAVGANVLTF. V usage is TRBV20-1 and J usage is TRBJ2-6; tentatively, D is TRBD2 (5 bases). Per germline, CDR1 DFQATT and CDR2 SNEGSKA (reference sequence). The CDR3 loop spans 14 amino acids. The V gene lost 3 bases and the J gene lost 4 bases, with 10 bases spanning the gap.